This TCR beta chain was identified during a study of cytomegalovirus exposure and HLA in healthy donors. Study information: The use of the same platform for the roughly 130 validation repertoires and the 600 to 800 first-cohort repertoires was reported by a later analysis. Study-wide points: For cytomegalovirus status, the classifier reportedly gave diagnoses with high specificity and sensitivity. First-cohort TCR clusters tended to co-occur in the 90 to 150 validation repertoires, a later analysis found.

This CDR3 spans 15 amino acids. Trimming took off 5 bases at V and 7 bases at J, with 15 bases between the two ends. Germline CDR1 and CDR2: MDHEN and SYDVKM. The donors were members of the validation cohort comprising over a hundred subjects, separate from the roughly 700-subject first cohort. This clone turned up a few times. Antigen: not known. The table came from immunoSEQ multiplex PCR; TCRdb's copy has only in-frame clones and leaves some out. This table holds about 88,000 clones, approximately 84% found once. The chain has TRBV28 and TRBJ1-6, with TRBD1 as a possible D gene (6 bases). Sequenced sample: PBMCs. This receptor was obtained from a woman aged 18-29 years in good health and CMV-seropositive. The CDR3 loop is CASSPEGGGNSPLHF. The DNA of the CDR3 is TGTGCCAGCAGTCCCGAGGGGGGAGGGAATTCACCCCTCCACTTT.